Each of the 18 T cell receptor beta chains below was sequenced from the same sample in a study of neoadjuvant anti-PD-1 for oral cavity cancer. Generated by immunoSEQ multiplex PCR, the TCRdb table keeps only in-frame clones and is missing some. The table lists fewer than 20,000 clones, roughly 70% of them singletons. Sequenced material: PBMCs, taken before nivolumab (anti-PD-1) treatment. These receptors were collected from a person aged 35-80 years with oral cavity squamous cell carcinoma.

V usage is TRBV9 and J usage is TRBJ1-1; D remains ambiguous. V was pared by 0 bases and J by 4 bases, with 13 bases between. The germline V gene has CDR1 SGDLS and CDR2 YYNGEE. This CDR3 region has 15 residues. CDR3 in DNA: TGTGCCAGCAGCGTAGTATACGGGTCGGGCACTGAAGCTTTCTTT. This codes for CASSVVYGSGTEAFF.

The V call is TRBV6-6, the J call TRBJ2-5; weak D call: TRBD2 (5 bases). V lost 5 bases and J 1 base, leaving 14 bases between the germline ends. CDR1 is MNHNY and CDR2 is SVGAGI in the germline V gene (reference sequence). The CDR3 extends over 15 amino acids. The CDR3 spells CASSPPDGVQETQYF. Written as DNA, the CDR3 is TGTGCCAGCAGTCCCCCCGACGGGGTCCAAGAGACCCAGTACTTC.

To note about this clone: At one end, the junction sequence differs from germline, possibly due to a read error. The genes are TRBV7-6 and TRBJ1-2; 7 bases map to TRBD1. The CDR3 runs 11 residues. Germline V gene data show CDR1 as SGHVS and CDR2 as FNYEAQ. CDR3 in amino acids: CVSSAGGGYTF. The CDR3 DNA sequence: TGTGTCAGCAGCGCAGGGGGAGGCTACACCTTC.

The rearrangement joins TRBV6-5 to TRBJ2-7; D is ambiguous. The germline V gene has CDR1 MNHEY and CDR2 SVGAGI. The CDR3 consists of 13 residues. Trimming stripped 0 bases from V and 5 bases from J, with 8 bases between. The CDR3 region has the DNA TGTGCCAGCAGTTACTCCTTTTTGGACGAGCAGTACTTC. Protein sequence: CASSYSFLDEQYF.

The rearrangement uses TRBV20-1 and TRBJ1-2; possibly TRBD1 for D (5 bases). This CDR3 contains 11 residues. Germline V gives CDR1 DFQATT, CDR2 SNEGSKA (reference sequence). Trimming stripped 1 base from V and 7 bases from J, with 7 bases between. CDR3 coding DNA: TGCAGTGCTAGAGGGGGCAGTGGCTACACCTTC. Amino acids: CSARGGSGYTF.

The CDR3 is CASSLTNEKLFF. CDR3 bases: TGTGCCAGCAGCTTGACTAATGAAAAACTGTTTTTT. The V gene is TRBV13, the J gene TRBJ1-4; D remains ambiguous. This CDR3 region has 12 residues. Germline V lookup: CDR1 PRHDT, CDR2 FYEKMQ (reference sequence). V shed 3 bases and J shed 2 bases, with 1 base lying between them.

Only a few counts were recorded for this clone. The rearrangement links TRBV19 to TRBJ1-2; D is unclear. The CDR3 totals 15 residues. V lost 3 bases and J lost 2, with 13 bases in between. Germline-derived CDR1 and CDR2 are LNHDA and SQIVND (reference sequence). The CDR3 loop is CASSMGSGGNYGYTF. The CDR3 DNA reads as TGTGCCAGTAGTATGGGGTCTGGAGGCAACTATGGCTACACCTTC.

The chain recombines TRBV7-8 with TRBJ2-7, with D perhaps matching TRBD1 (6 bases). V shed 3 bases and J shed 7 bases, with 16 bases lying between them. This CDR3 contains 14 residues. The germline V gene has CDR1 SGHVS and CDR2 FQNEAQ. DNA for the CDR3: TGTGCCAGCAGCTTTTCGACACAGGGTGAGGAGCAGTACTTC. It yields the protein CASSFSTQGEEQYF.

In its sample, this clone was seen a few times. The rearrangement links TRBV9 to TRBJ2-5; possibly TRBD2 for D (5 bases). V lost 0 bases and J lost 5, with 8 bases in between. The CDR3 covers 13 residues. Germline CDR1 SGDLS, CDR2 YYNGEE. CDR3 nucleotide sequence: TGTGCCAGCAGCGTAGGGGAGCGGGAGACCCAGTACTTC. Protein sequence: CASSVGERETQYF. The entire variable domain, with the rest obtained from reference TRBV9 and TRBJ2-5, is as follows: DSGVTQTPKHLITATGQRVTLRCSPRSGDLSVYWYQQSLDQGLQFLIQYYNGEERAKGNILERFSAQQFPDLHSELNLSSLELGDSALYFCASSVGERETQYFGPGTRLLVL.

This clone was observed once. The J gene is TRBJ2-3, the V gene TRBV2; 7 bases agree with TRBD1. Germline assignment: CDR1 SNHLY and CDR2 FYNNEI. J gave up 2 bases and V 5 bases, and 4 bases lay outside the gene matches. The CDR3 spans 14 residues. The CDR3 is CASSRQGVTDTQYF. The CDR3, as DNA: TGTGCCAGCAGTAGACAGGGAGTCACAGATACGCAGTATTTT.

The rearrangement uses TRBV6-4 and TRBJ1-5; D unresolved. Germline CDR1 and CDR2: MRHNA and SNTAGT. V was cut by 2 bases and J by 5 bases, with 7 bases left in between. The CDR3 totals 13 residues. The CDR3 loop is CASSDEVDQPQHF. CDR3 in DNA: TGTGCCAGCAGTGACGAGGTGGATCAGCCCCAGCATTTT.

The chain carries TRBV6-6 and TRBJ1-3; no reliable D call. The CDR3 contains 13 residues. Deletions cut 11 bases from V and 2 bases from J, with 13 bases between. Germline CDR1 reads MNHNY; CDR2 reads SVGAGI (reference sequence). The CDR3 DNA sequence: TGTGCCGGATCAAGTGGGGCTGGAAACACCATATATTTT. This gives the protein CAGSSGAGNTIYF.

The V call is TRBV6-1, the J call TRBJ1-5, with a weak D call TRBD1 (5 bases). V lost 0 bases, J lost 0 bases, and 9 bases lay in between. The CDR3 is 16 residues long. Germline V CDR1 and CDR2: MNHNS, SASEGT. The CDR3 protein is CASSEALGVSNQPQHF. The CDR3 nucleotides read TGTGCCAGCAGTGAAGCGTTGGGGGTTAGCAATCAGCCCCAGCATTTT.

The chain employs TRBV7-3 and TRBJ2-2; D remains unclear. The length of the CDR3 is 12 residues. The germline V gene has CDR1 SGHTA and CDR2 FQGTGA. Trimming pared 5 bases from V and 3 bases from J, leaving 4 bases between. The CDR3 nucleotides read TGTGCCAGCAGCCTTGACACCGGGGAGCTGTTTTTT. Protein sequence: CASSLDTGELFF.

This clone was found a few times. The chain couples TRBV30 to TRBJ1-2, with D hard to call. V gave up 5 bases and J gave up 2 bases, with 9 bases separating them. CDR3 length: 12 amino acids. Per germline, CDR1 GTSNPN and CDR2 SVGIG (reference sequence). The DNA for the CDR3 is TGTGCCTGGGGACTTGGAAACTATGGCTACACCTTC. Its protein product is CAWGLGNYGYTF.

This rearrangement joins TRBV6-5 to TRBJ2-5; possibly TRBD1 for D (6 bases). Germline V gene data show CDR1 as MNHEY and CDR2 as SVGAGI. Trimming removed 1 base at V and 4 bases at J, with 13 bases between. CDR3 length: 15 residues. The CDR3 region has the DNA TGTGCCAGCAGTTACTTCACAGGGACGGGAGAGACCCAGTACTTC. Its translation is CASSYFTGTGETQYF.

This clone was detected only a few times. This CDR3 is CASSPEPSSGGMNTEAFF. CDR3 nucleotide sequence: TGTGCCAGCTCACCCGAACCCAGCTCCGGCGGGATGAACACTGAAGCTTTCTTT. The chain has TRBV18 and TRBJ1-1; D is unresolved. The V end was cut by 3 bases, the J end by 0 bases, with 20 bases between. CDR3 length equals 18 residues. Germline CDR1 KGHSH, CDR2 LQKENI.

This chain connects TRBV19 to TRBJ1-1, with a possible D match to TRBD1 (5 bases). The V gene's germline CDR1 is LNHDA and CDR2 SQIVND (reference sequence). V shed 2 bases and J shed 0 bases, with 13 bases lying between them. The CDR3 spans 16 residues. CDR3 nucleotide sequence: TGTGCCAGTAGTATAATTGGGGGTGGGGTGAACACTGAAGCTTTCTTT. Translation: CASSIIGGGVNTEAFF.